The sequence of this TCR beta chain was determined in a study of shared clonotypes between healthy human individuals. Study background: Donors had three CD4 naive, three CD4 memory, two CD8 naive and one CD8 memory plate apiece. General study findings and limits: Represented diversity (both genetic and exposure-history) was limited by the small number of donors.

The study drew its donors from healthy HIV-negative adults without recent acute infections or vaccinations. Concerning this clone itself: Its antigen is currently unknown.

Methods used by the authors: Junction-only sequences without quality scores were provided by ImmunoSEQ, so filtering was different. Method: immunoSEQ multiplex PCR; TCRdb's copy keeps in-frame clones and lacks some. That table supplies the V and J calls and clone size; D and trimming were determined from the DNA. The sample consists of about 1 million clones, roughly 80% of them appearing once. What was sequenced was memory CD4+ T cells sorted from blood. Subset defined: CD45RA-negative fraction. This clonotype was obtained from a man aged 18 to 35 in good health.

CDR3 region: CASSRDVSNQPQHF. For the CDR3, the DNA is TGTGCCAGCAGCAGGGACGTTAGCAATCAGCCCCAGCATTTT. J is TRBJ1-5 and V is TRBV7-2; tentative D call: TRBD1 (5 bases). Germline V CDR1 and CDR2: SGHTA, FQGNSA. V lost 5 bases and J lost 0, with 8 bases in between. The CDR3 has 14 amino acids.